Below, 31 T cell receptor beta chains from the same sample are listed, as sequenced in a study of OX40 agonist ivuxolimab in advanced cancers. Clones were sequenced by immunoSEQ multiplex PCR, and TCRdb holds only the in-frame ones, with some missing. The sample shows over 55,000 clones, about nine tenths of them seen only once. The sequences come from CD4+ or CD8+ T cells sorted from blood, collected in a trial of the OX40 agonist ivuxolimab. The receptor source for this set is an adult with an advanced solid tumor such as melanoma, head and neck, liver or kidney cancer.

This rearrangement joins TRBV18 to TRBJ1-4, with D possibly TRBD1 on 5 matching bases. Germline-derived CDR1 and CDR2 are KGHSH and LQKENI. Between the trimmed V and J ends, which lost 2 bases and 3 bases, there was a span of 13 bases. This CDR3 is 16 amino acids long. For the CDR3, the DNA is TGTGCCAGCTCACCAGTTAGCCTAGGGGCTAATGAAAAACTGTTTTTT. Translating gives CASSPVSLGANEKLFF.

The genes are TRBV6-5 and TRBJ1-4; D might be TRBD1 (5 bases). CDR1 is MNHEY and CDR2 is SVGAGI in the germline V gene. Trimming removed 4 bases at V and 0 bases at J, with 9 bases between. CDR3 length equals 15 residues. The CDR3 protein is CASSSMGATNEKLFF. The CDR3, as DNA: TGTGCCAGCAGTTCTATGGGGGCAACTAATGAAAAACTGTTTTTT.

Here the CDR3 DNA reads TGTGCCAGCAACTCGGGACAGGGACGGGGCTACACCTTC. Translated, it gives CASNSGQGRGYTF. J is TRBJ1-2 and V is TRBV6-6; 9 bases are shared with TRBD1. The germline CDR1 and CDR2 sequences are MNHNY and SVGAGI (reference sequence). The CDR3 is made up of 13 amino acids. The ends lost 7 bases at V and 8 bases at J; junction bases unmatched: 8.

V is TRBV18 and J is TRBJ2-1; possibly TRBD2 for D (6 bases). Trimming took 2 bases from V and 6 from J, leaving 11 bases between them. Germline-derived CDR1 and CDR2 are KGHSH and LQKENI. The CDR3 runs to 14 residues. The CDR3 loop reads CASSPRDSGNEQFF. For the CDR3, the DNA is TGTGCCAGCTCACCAAGGGACTCGGGCAATGAGCAGTTCTTC.

The genes are TRBV4-3 and TRBJ2-3; no clear D gene. This CDR3 has 15 residues. Trimming stripped 0 bases from V and 5 bases from J, with 12 bases between. The germline CDR1 and CDR2 sequences are LGHNA and YSLEER. CDR3 amino acids: CASSQDKDPLDTQYF. CDR3 nucleotides: TGCGCCAGCAGCCAAGATAAGGACCCCTTAGATACGCAGTATTTT.

The chain carries TRBV2 and TRBJ1-3, with D perhaps TRBD1 (6 bases). This CDR3 comprises 12 residues. Trimming took 7 bases from V and 3 from J, leaving 7 bases between them. CDR1 is SNHLY, CDR2 FYNNEI, per germline. CDR3 region: CASKDSGNTIYF. The DNA for the CDR3 is TGTGCCAGCAAGGACAGTGGAAACACCATATATTTT. Looking up the rest from reference TRBV2 and TRBJ1-3 gives the full variable domain: EPEVTQTPSHQVTQMGQEVILRCVPISNHLYFYWYRQILGQKVEFLVSFYNNEISEKSEIFDDQFSVERPDGSNFTLKIRSTKLEDSAMYFCASKDSGNTIYFGEGSWLTVV.

There are a few counts of this clone. The V call is TRBV18, the J call TRBJ2-7, with 7 bases identical to TRBD1. V lost 6 bases to trimming and J lost 3 bases; unmatched junction nucleotides: 17. Germline lookup yields CDR1 KGHSH and CDR2 LQKENI. This CDR3 is 17 amino acids long. In DNA form, the CDR3 reads TGTGCCAGCTCCCGTAGTGGTGGGGCACAGGGGCTCTACGAGCAGTACTTC. Translating gives CASSRSGGAQGLYEQYF.

This clone was recorded only once. The chain combines TRBV28 with TRBJ2-7; D may correspond to TRBD1 or TRBD2 (5 bases each). The CDR3 is 14 amino acids. Germline assignment: CDR1 MDHEN and CDR2 SYDVKM. The V gene lost 7 bases and the J gene lost 4 bases, with 17 bases spanning the gap. The CDR3 reads CASKGVGGGYEQYF. CDR3 DNA sequence: TGTGCCAGCAAAGGGGTGGGTGGCGGGTACGAGCAGTACTTC.

The V and J genes are TRBV27 and TRBJ2-1; TRBD1 matches at 8 bases. Germline CDR1 is MNHEY and CDR2 is SMNVEV (reference sequence). V lost 3 bases, J lost 5 bases, and 6 bases stayed unmatched. The CDR3 runs to 15 residues. Here the CDR3 DNA reads TGTGCCAGCAGTTTTCGGCAGGGGGCCAACAATGAGCAGTTCTTC. It translates to CASSFRQGANNEQFF.

CDR3 protein: CAWSVNYGYTF. CDR3 bases: TGTGCCTGGAGTGTAAACTATGGCTACACCTTC. The chain carries TRBV30 and TRBJ1-2; no reliable D call. Germline V gene sequence: CDR1 GTSNPN, CDR2 SVGIG (reference sequence). Trimming removed 0 bases from V and 2 bases from J, with 1 base in between. The CDR3 is made up of 11 amino acids.

This clone was counted a few times. The chain has TRBV2 and TRBJ2-1, with no clear D. CDR3 size: 14 residues. CDR1 is SNHLY and CDR2 is FYNNEI in the germline V gene. The V end was cut by 6 bases, the J end by 12 bases, with 21 bases between. CDR3 region: CASRLKQQMDGQFF. Here the CDR3 DNA reads TGTGCCAGCAGGTTGAAACAACAAATGGATGGGCAGTTCTTC. The full variable domain, with the rest looked up from reference TRBV2 and TRBJ2-1, is EPEVTQTPSHQVTQMGQEVILRCVPISNHLYFYWYRQILGQKVEFLVSFYNNEISEKSEIFDDQFSVERPDGSNFTLKIRSTKLEDSAMYFCASRLKQQMDGQFFGPGTRLTVL.

The rearrangement joins TRBV9 to TRBJ1-4; unclear D gene. The CDR3 consists of 14 residues. CDR1 and CDR2 (germline): SGDLS, YYNGEE. V was clipped by 5 bases and J by 0 bases, with 8 bases between them. CDR3 region: CASSRGPTNEKLFF. In DNA form, the CDR3 reads TGTGCCAGCAGTCGAGGGCCAACTAATGAAAAACTGTTTTTT.

The rearrangement links TRBV28 to TRBJ1-5; weak D call: TRBD1 (5 bases). The CDR3 spans 13 residues. With 6 bases removed from V and 2 bases from J, the gap between germline ends came to 8 bases. Germline CDR1 reads MDHEN; CDR2 reads SYDVKM. The CDR3 protein is CASRRGGNQPQHF. The CDR3, as DNA: TGTGCCAGCAGGAGAGGGGGCAATCAGCCCCAGCATTTT.

The chain is built from TRBV10-3 and TRBJ1-2; 9 nucleotides match TRBD1. Germline CDR1 reads ENHRY; CDR2 reads SYGVKD. V shed 1 base, J shed 9 bases, and the junction held 6 bases outside the gene matches. The CDR3 runs 14 residues. The CDR3 region has the DNA TGTGCCATCAGTGAGTTAACAGGGGGCGGAAGCTACACCTTC. It encodes CAISELTGGGSYTF.

The chain is built from TRBV30 and TRBJ1-5; the D gene is possibly TRBD1 (5 bases). The CDR3 runs to 14 residues. Trimming took 6 bases from V and 1 from J, leaving 13 bases between them. Per germline, CDR1 GTSNPN and CDR2 SVGIG (reference sequence). For the CDR3, the DNA is TGTGCCTGTGTTACCGGGGGGAGCAATCAGCCCCAGCATTTT. It codes for CACVTGGSNQPQHF.

The V call is TRBV2, the J call TRBJ1-5; 8 nucleotides align to TRBD1. J lost 4 bases, V lost 5 bases, and 7 bases had no gene match. The CDR3 is 15 amino acids. From germline, CDR1 is SNHLY and CDR2 FYNNEI. The DNA for the CDR3 is TGTGCCAGCAGTCCGGGGACAGGAGTTAATCAGCCCCAGCATTTT. It codes for CASSPGTGVNQPQHF.

The V call is TRBV11-2, the J call TRBJ2-2; a possible D gene is TRBD2 (6 bases). Germline values: CDR1 SGHAT, CDR2 FQNNGV. Trimming took off 2 bases at V and 1 base at J, with 11 bases between the two ends. The CDR3 sequence is 16 residues long. The CDR3 loop is CASSLTLGRNTGELFF. The CDR3 DNA reads as TGTGCCAGCAGCTTAACACTCGGGAGGAACACCGGGGAGCTGTTTTTT.

This clone was recorded only once. This sequence joins TRBV6-5 and TRBJ2-1; 11 bases line up with TRBD1. V was pared by 4 bases and J by 10 bases, with 12 bases of the junction left unmatched. Germline CDR1 is MNHEY and CDR2 is SVGAGI. The CDR3 is 16 amino acids. The CDR3 reads CASSLSSGQGAREQFF. Written as DNA, the CDR3 is TGTGCCAGCAGTTTATCCTCCGGACAGGGGGCTCGGGAGCAGTTCTTC.

The chain recombines TRBV5-1 with TRBJ2-3; the D gene is possibly TRBD2 (6 bases). Germline CDR1 is SGHRS and CDR2 is YFSETQ. Trimming shortened V by 5 bases and J by 4 bases, and 20 bases separated the two germline ends. This CDR3 contains 16 residues. In nucleotides, the CDR3 is TGCGCCAGCAGAGAGGAACCGGGACTGGGGGCAGATACGCAGTATTTT. This sequence encodes CASREEPGLGADTQYF.

The rearrangement uses TRBV7-2 and TRBJ2-1, with TRBD2 matching over 9 bases. There are 14 residues in the CDR3. The germline V gene has CDR1 SGHTA and CDR2 FQGNSA. After removal of 1 base from V and 14 bases from J, the junction contained 9 bases not matched to a gene. CDR3: CASSLDSGEREEFF. CDR3 in DNA: TGTGCCAGCAGCTTAGATTCGGGGGAGCGGGAGGAGTTCTTC.

V gene TRBV21-1 combines with J gene TRBJ1-6; TRBD1, the D gene given by the table, was not confirmed from the DNA. TRBV21-1 is a recognized pseudogene. This CDR3 region has 19 residues. CDR3: CASSKSRPPRTCNNSPLHF. CDR3 nucleotides: TGTGCCAGCAGCAAATCAAGACCCCCTCGGACATGTAACAATTCACCCCTCCACTTT.

This clone has more than one count but fewer than ten. The chain employs TRBV7-6 and TRBJ1-3; 7 bases align to TRBD1. The CDR3 covers 18 residues. Looked up from germline, CDR1 is SGHVS and CDR2 is FNYEAQ. Unmatched junction bases numbered 16, after V lost 5 bases and J lost 3 bases. CDR3 residues: CASSPRLDTGVNGNTIYF. The CDR3 DNA reads as TGTGCCAGCAGCCCACGGCTAGATACAGGGGTGAATGGAAACACCATATATTTT.

This chain links TRBV28 with TRBJ2-3; D perhaps matches TRBD2 (6 bases). Looked up from germline, CDR1 is MDHEN and CDR2 is SYDVKM. V lost 10 bases and J 6 bases, leaving 14 bases between the germline ends. CDR3 size: 12 residues. CDR3 sequence (DNA): TGTGCCACCTCTGGGGGACTGGATACGCAGTATTTT. Translation gives CATSGGLDTQYF.

The V gene is TRBV18, the J gene TRBJ1-1, with 12 bases matching TRBD1. CDR1 KGHSH and CDR2 LQKENI come from the germline V gene. The trim removed 2 bases at V and 3 bases at J, leaving 13 bases unmatched. The CDR3 contains 19 residues. Here the CDR3 reads CASSPFEGQGAWDYTEAFF. The CDR3 DNA is TGTGCCAGCTCACCATTCGAGGGACAGGGGGCGTGGGATTACACTGAAGCTTTCTTT.

The count of this clone is one. The rearrangement joins TRBV27 to TRBJ2-7; TRBD2 aligns across 10 bases. Unmatched junction bases numbered 6, after V lost 5 bases and J lost 2 bases. CDR1 is MNHEY and CDR2 is SMNVEV in the germline V gene (reference sequence). CDR3 length: 15 amino acids. The CDR3 coding sequence is TGTGCCAGCAGTAGCGAGCGGGGGGGGACCTACGAGCAGTACTTC. It codes for CASSSERGGTYEQYF.

The sample holds a few counts of this clone. The CDR3 DNA is TGTGCCAGCATTTCTAACTATGGCTACACCTTC. As protein: CASISNYGYTF. The V gene is TRBV28, the J gene TRBJ1-2, with no clear D. The CDR3 runs 11 residues. Trimming removed 7 bases from V and 0 bases from J, with 3 bases in between. Germline V gene data show CDR1 as MDHEN and CDR2 as SYDVKM.

J is TRBJ2-5 and V is TRBV5-1, with D possibly matching TRBD2 (6 bases). The CDR3 runs 13 residues. V lost 4 bases, J lost 1 base, and 8 bases lay in between. The V gene's germline CDR1 is SGHRS and CDR2 YFSETQ. The CDR3 is CASSRDSQETQYF. In DNA, the CDR3 is TGCGCCAGCAGCCGGGACTCCCAAGAGACCCAGTACTTC.

The V gene is TRBV27, the J gene TRBJ2-7; TRBD1 agrees at 8 bases. V trimming: 0 bases; J trimming: 3 bases; junction bases outside the gene matches: 4. The CDR3 sequence is 15 residues long. Germline lookup yields CDR1 MNHEY and CDR2 SMNVEV (reference sequence). CDR3 protein: CASSLSTQGGYEQYF. In DNA, the CDR3 is TGTGCCAGCAGTTTATCGACACAGGGGGGCTACGAGCAGTACTTC.

This clone was seen only once. This sequence joins TRBV11-2 and TRBJ1-3; 7 bases line up with TRBD1. There are 16 residues in the CDR3. With V trimmed by 3 bases and J by 0 bases, 5 bases remained unmatched. Germline V gives CDR1 SGHAT, CDR2 FQNNGV. CDR3 region: CASSFWDSTSGNTIYF. CDR3 in DNA: TGTGCCAGCAGCTTCTGGGACAGCACCTCTGGAAACACCATATATTTT.

The chain couples TRBV6-5 to TRBJ2-2, with a weak D call TRBD1 (6 bases). Germline lookup yields CDR1 MNHEY and CDR2 SVGAGI. The V and J ends lost 7 bases and 6 bases respectively, with 12 bases between them. The CDR3 is 13 residues long. The CDR3 bases are TGTGCCAGCACTGAACAGGGTTCCGGGGAGCTGTTTTTT. Protein product: CASTEQGSGELFF.

V usage is TRBV19 and J usage is TRBJ1-3, with D unresolved. The ends were cut back, 7 bases at V and 0 bases at J, with 10 bases in the middle. CDR1 and CDR2 (germline): LNHDA, SQIVND (reference sequence). There are 14 residues in the CDR3. The CDR3 loop reads CASINPGSGNTIYF. The CDR3 region has the DNA TGTGCCAGTATTAACCCAGGCTCTGGAAACACCATATATTTT.